The rows below give T cell receptor beta chains drawn from one sample of a study of blood T cell repertoires in COVID-19. TCRdb keeps only in-frame clones here, not all; method: immunoSEQ multiplex PCR. The sample has 86,000 or so clones; approximately 86% are singletons. The sample was peripheral blood. The receptor set was obtained from a man aged 50 to 60 with active or convalescent COVID-19. The CDR3 runs from the conserved cysteine through the conserved F or W. D genes are given only for firm matches. Where a row states a size, it is once, few, many or the class of an expanded clone; other rows omit it.

d_call	clone_size	v_call	j_call	cdr3_nt	cdr3_aa
NA	NA	TRBV27	TRBJ1-1	TGTGCCAGCAGTTTATTCCCCCCTCAGGGGTTAGACACTGAAGCTTTCTTT	CASSLFPPQGLDTEAFF
NA	NA	TRBV19	TRBJ1-4	TGTGCCAGTAGTATGACCAGGGATGATGCTGAAAAACTGTTTTTT	CASSMTRDDAEKLFF
TRBD1	NA	TRBV7-2	TRBJ1-2	TGTGCCAGCAGCTCCCAACAGGGGGCGTTCTATGGCTACACCTTC	CASSSQQGAFYGYTF
NA	NA	TRBV7-6	TRBJ1-3	TGTGCCAGCAGCCCGGGGACTCCGGGGGGAAACACCATATATTTT	CASSPGTPGGNTIYF
NA	few	TRBV3-1/TRBV3-2	TRBJ1-1	TGTGCCAGCAGCCAAGCTGGCCAGGGGTGGCCTGAAGCTTTCTTT	CASSQAGQGWPEAFF
NA	once	TRBV28	TRBJ1-3	TGTGCCAGCAATACTTACCAAAACACCATATATTTT	CASNTYQNTIYF
TRBD1	NA	TRBV2	TRBJ2-7	TGTGCCAGCAGCCGAGATACAGGGGGCTCGGGAGAGCAGTACTTC	CASSRDTGGSGEQYF
NA	NA	TRBV19	TRBJ2-1	TGTGCCAGTAGTCGTCTAGAGGGTTCCTACAATGAGCAGTTCTTC	CASSRLEGSYNEQFF
TRBD1	NA	TRBV19	TRBJ1-4	TGTGCCAGTGTCGGACAGGGAAATCGAGGTGGCGAAAAACTGTTTTTT	CASVGQGNRGGEKLFF
NA	NA	TRBV6-6	TRBJ1-2	TGTGCCAGCAGTAATCCCACAGGAAGAGCTAACTATGGCTACACCTTC	CASSNPTGRANYGYTF
TRBD1	NA	TRBV25-1	TRBJ1-4	TGTGCCAGCAGTGAATGGGGACAGGGGGAAGGTGAAAAACTGTTTTTT	CASSEWGQGEGEKLFF
NA	NA	TRBV18	TRBJ2-5	TGTGCCAGCTCAACGGTTAGCGGTAGCCAAGAGACCCAGTACTTC	CASSTVSGSQETQYF
TRBD1	NA	TRBV18	TRBJ1-5	TGTGCCAGCTCACCATCGGACAGGGGCAATCAGCCCCAGCATTTT	CASSPSDRGNQPQHF
TRBD1	NA	TRBV19	TRBJ2-3	TGTGCCAGTAGTACGGGACAGGGATTACAGACAGATACGCAGTATTTT	CASSTGQGLQTDTQYF
TRBD2	NA	TRBV2	TRBJ2-3	TGTGCCAGCAGTTTCGCGGGGGGGTCGGGCACAGATACGCAGTATTTT	CASSFAGGSGTDTQYF
TRBD1	NA	TRBV6-6	TRBJ1-2	TGTGCCAGCAGTTACACATCGGGACAGAACTATGGCTACACCTTC	CASSYTSGQNYGYTF
NA	NA	TRBV5-1	TRBJ1-4	TGCGCCAGCAAGAGTGGGAGAGCAACTAATGAAAAACTGTTTTTT	CASKSGRATNEKLFF
TRBD2	NA	TRBV5-1	TRBJ2-3	TGCGCCAGCAGCCTCACTAGCGCGGCTCAAGGAGCTACGCAGTATTTT	CASSLTSAAQGATQYF
TRBD2	NA	TRBV7-8	TRBJ2-7	TGTGCCAGCAGCTTAGAGGGCGGGGGGGTCTACGAGCAGTACTTC	CASSLEGGGVYEQYF
TRBD1	NA	TRBV6-6	TRBJ1-4	TGTGCCAGCACCCGGGACAGGGGGAATGAAAAACTGTTTTTT	CASTRDRGNEKLFF
TRBD1	NA	TRBV7-9	TRBJ2-1	TGTGCCACAGATACAGGGGGCGATGAGCAGTTCTTC	CATDTGGDEQFF
NA	NA	TRBV12-3/TRBV12-4	TRBJ1-3	TGTGCCAGCAACTGGGGGGATGGAAACACCATATATTTT	CASNWGDGNTIYF
NA	NA	TRBV18	TRBJ2-3	TGTGCCAGCTCACTCGGACAGAGGGTTGATACGCAGTATTTT	CASSLGQRVDTQYF
NA	once	TRBV28	TRBJ1-6	TGTGCCGCCCGGGGAGGACGGTCTTATAATTCACCCCTCCACTTT	CAARGGRSYNSPLHF
NA	NA	TRBV10-1	TRBJ1-1	TGCGCCAGCAGTGTTAGCGGGAGAGGCACTGAAGCTTTCTTT	CASSVSGRGTEAFF
NA	NA	TRBV6-2/TRBV6-3	TRBJ2-3	TGTGCCAGCAGTCGTTCGACAGATACGCAGTATTTT	CASSRSTDTQYF
NA	NA	TRBV10-2	TRBJ1-5	TGCGCCAGCAGTGGAGGACAGCCCCAGCATTTT	CASSGGQPQHF
TRBD1	NA	TRBV7-2	TRBJ2-7	TGTGCCAGCAGCTTTCTACAGGGGAACGAGCAGTACTTC	CASSFLQGNEQYF
NA	NA	TRBV19	TRBJ2-5	TGTGCCAGTAGGCCTAACCAGGGCGTGGAGACCCAGTACTTC	CASRPNQGVETQYF
NA	NA	TRBV7-6	TRBJ2-3	TGTGCCAGCAGAGGGGAAGGGGCAGATACGCAGTATTTT	CASRGEGADTQYF
NA	once	TRBV10-1	TRBJ2-2	TGCGCCAGCAGTGACGGCACCGGGGAGCTGTTTTTT	CASSDGTGELFF
TRBD1	NA	TRBV5-1	TRBJ1-1	TGCGCCAGCAGCTTGGAGACAGGGGTCACTGAAGCTTTCTTT	CASSLETGVTEAFF
NA	NA	TRBV5-4	TRBJ1-6	TGTGCCAGCAGCTATGGACAGAGCTCCTATAATTCACCCCTCCACTTT	CASSYGQSSYNSPLHF
TRBD1	NA	TRBV2	TRBJ1-5	TGTGCCAGCAGGCCGGGACAGGGGGGAAACAATCAGCCCCAGCATTTT	CASRPGQGGNNQPQHF
NA	NA	TRBV28	TRBJ2-5	TGTGCCAGCAGTTTCAGTGGTGTTGAGACCCAGTACTTC	CASSFSGVETQYF
NA	NA	TRBV6-2/TRBV6-3	TRBJ2-2	TGTGCCAGCAGTTATCTCCCGAACACCGGGGAGCTGTTTTTT	CASSYLPNTGELFF
NA	NA	TRBV11-2	TRBJ2-3	TGTGCCAGCAGCTTATTAAGTCCTAGCCCGGTCCACGGAGATACGCAGTATTTT	CASSLLSPSPVHGDTQYF
NA	NA	TRBV27	TRBJ1-2	TGTGCCAGCGCCTCCCAGCGGGCAGACAGCGGCTACACCTTC	CASASQRADSGYTF
NA	NA	TRBV10-2	TRBJ1-5	TGCGCCAGCGGAGAAGGGGATTTAAGCAATCAGCCCCAGCATTTT	CASGEGDLSNQPQHF
NA	NA	TRBV28	TRBJ1-1	TGTGCCAGCAGTTCTCCGGCAGGACCCGGGGGGACTGAAGCTTTCTTT	CASSSPAGPGGTEAFF
TRBD2	NA	TRBV9	TRBJ2-3	TGTGCCAGCAGCGTAAGCGGACTAGCGGCAGATACGCAGTATTTT	CASSVSGLAADTQYF
TRBD2	NA	TRBV5-1	TRBJ2-1	TGCGCCAGCAGCCCCCGACTAGCGGGGGGGAGTGAGCAGTTCTTC	CASSPRLAGGSEQFF
TRBD1	few	TRBV5-1	TRBJ1-6	TGCGCCAGCAGCCCAAGGGACAGGGGGGCGGCACCCCTCCACTTT	CASSPRDRGAAPLHF
NA	once	TRBV18	TRBJ1-2	TGTGCCAGCTCACCTTCGAGGGATTATAATGGCTACACCTTC	CASSPSRDYNGYTF
TRBD2	NA	TRBV5-6	TRBJ2-5	TGTGCCAGCAGCCGGGGACTAGCGGGGGGACAAGAGACCCAGTACTTC	CASSRGLAGGQETQYF
TRBD2	NA	TRBV5-4	TRBJ2-1	TGTGCCAGCAGCTCGGGGGGACGGAGCTCCTACAATGAGCAGTTCTTC	CASSSGGRSSYNEQFF
TRBD1	NA	TRBV19	TRBJ1-2	TGTGCCAGTAGTGCGAACAACAGGGGATTCTATGGCTACACCTTC	CASSANNRGFYGYTF
NA	NA	TRBV5-1	TRBJ2-5	TGCGCCAGCAGCTTGGGACAAGAAGAGACCCAGTACTTC	CASSLGQEETQYF
NA	NA	TRBV5-1	TRBJ1-1	TGCGCCAGCAGCTTGGATGGAGGGGTTTACACTGAAGCTTTCTTT	CASSLDGGVYTEAFF
TRBD1	NA	TRBV5-1	TRBJ2-3	TGCGCCAGCAGCCCTGGGACAGGGGGGGATACGCAGTATTTT	CASSPGTGGDTQYF
NA	once	TRBV28	TRBJ2-7	TGTGCCAGCAGTTTACAGGAACCCTACGAGCAGTACTTC	CASSLQEPYEQYF